Below are 32 T cell receptor beta chains sequenced from a single sample in a study of cytomegalovirus exposure and HLA in healthy donors. Both 60 Vbeta primers and 13 Jbeta primers went into the PCR. The assay was immunoSEQ multiplex PCR, and TCRdb's table has in-frame clones only and misses some. The sample yields about 100,000 clones, roughly 71% seen once. The material sequenced was PBMCs. These receptors all come from a man aged 45-65 years in good health and CMV-seronegative.

This chain joins TRBV27 and TRBJ2-7, with 10 bases fitting TRBD2. The germline CDR1 and CDR2 sequences are MNHEY and SMNVEV (reference sequence). The CDR3 spans 14 residues. V dropped 8 bases and J dropped 5; count of bases not matched to a gene: 9. The CDR3 nucleotides read TGTGCCAGCCGATCTAGCGGGAGTAGTAACGAGCAGTACTTC. It yields the protein CASRSSGSSNEQYF.

The V call is TRBV11-2, the J call TRBJ2-1; 12 positions match TRBD2. CDR3 length: 15 amino acids. V was clipped by 5 bases and J by 7 bases; unmatched bases: 6. The germline gives CDR1 SGHAT, CDR2 FQNNGV. The CDR3 protein is CASSTGLAGGNEQFF. The DNA for the CDR3 is TGTGCCAGCAGCACGGGACTAGCGGGTGGTAATGAGCAGTTCTTC.

This chain uses TRBV7-3 with TRBJ2-3; TRBD1 is a possible D gene (5 bases). This CDR3 is 16 amino acids long. The V and J ends lost 5 bases and 1 base respectively, with 16 bases between them. Germline V gene data show CDR1 as SGHTA and CDR2 as FQGTGA. CDR3 amino acids: CASSPQGGVGTDTQYF. DNA of the CDR3: TGTGCCAGCAGCCCCCAGGGCGGTGTCGGCACAGATACGCAGTATTTT.

The gene calls are TRBV18 and TRBJ2-1; 7 bases match TRBD2. Trimming took 2 bases from V and 1 from J; bases not matched to a gene: 2. The germline gives CDR1 KGHSH, CDR2 LQKENI. The CDR3 spans 15 residues. The CDR3 sequence is CASSPGRVSYNEQFF. The CDR3 bases are TGTGCCAGCTCACCAGGGAGGGTATCCTACAATGAGCAGTTCTTC.

This chain joins TRBV29-1 and TRBJ2-3; 8 nucleotides align to TRBD1. The V gene end was trimmed by 6 bases and the J gene end by 9 bases; junction bases not matched to a gene: 5. CDR1 SQVTM and CDR2 ANQGSEA come from the germline V gene. The CDR3 is 11 amino acids. CDR3: CSVLGQGTQYF. CDR3 DNA: TGCAGCGTGCTCGGACAGGGCACGCAGTATTTT.

The chain links TRBV6-6 to TRBJ1-2; no clear D gene. Germline loops: CDR1 MNHNY, CDR2 SVGAGI (reference sequence). The CDR3 loop spans 14 amino acids. Trimming stripped 6 bases from V and 3 bases from J, with 14 bases between. The CDR3 DNA follows: TGTGCCAGCAGCCCTCGGAGGCAGGACTATGGCTACACCTTC. The encoded protein is CASSPRRQDYGYTF.

This chain connects TRBV5-1 to TRBJ2-2, with TRBD2 as a possible D gene (6 bases). Between the trimmed V and J ends, which lost 2 bases and 1 base, there was a span of 18 bases. This CDR3 region has 18 residues. Germline V gene data show CDR1 as SGHRS and CDR2 as YFSETQ. The CDR3 reads CASSLWGLGSRNTGELFF. Here the CDR3 DNA reads TGCGCCAGCAGCTTATGGGGTCTCGGGAGCAGGAACACCGGGGAGCTGTTTTTT.

The CDR3 loop is CASSGRTSGTGETQYF. The CDR3 DNA reads TGTGCCAGCAGTGGCCGGACTAGCGGGACGGGGGAGACCCAGTACTTC. This chain connects TRBV27 to TRBJ2-5; 12 bases match TRBD2. The CDR3 totals 16 residues. V gave up 5 bases and J gave up 5 bases; unmatched junction bases: 9. CDR1 is MNHEY and CDR2 is SMNVEV in the germline V gene (reference sequence).

V gene TRBV4-1 combines with J gene TRBJ1-5; D is possibly TRBD1 (6 bases). With 3 bases removed from V and 7 bases from J, the gap between germline ends came to 7 bases. The germline gives CDR1 MGHRA, CDR2 YSYEKL. The CDR3 is 12 residues long. CDR3 nucleotides: TGCGCCAGCAGCCAGGGGGCCCAGCCCCAGCATTTT. It specifies CASSQGAQPQHF.

This clone is labeled medium-sized. This sequence joins TRBV4-3 and TRBJ2-1; the match to TRBD2 covers 7 bases. CDR3 length equals 19 residues. The V and J ends lost 4 bases and 0 bases, in that order; junction bases with no gene match: 15. Germline V gives CDR1 LGHNA, CDR2 YSLEER. The CDR3 is CASSLGLAGVGVSYNEQFF. The CDR3 bases are TGCGCCAGCAGCCTGGGCCTCGCGGGAGTAGGGGTCTCCTACAATGAGCAGTTCTTC.

The rearrangement uses TRBV6-1 and TRBJ2-7, with TRBD1 matching over 8 bases. Trimming cost V 4 bases and J 6 bases; bases outside gene matches: 11. Germline-derived CDR1 and CDR2 are MNHNS and SASEGT. This CDR3 spans 15 amino acids. CDR3 sequence reads: CASSGANRGFSEQYF. CDR3 coding DNA: TGTGCCAGCAGTGGAGCCAACAGGGGGTTTAGCGAGCAGTACTTC.

V usage is TRBV5-1 and J usage is TRBJ1-1, with unresolved D. In germline, CDR1 is SGHRS, CDR2 YFSETQ. Trimming removed 4 bases at V and 10 bases at J, with 17 bases between. CDR3 length: 13 residues. The CDR3, as DNA: TGCGCCAGCAGCGCCCAGAGAGGAGGAGGAGCTTTCTTT. Its protein is CASSAQRGGGAFF.

The gene calls are TRBV2 and TRBJ2-5, with D perhaps matching TRBD2 (5 bases). The CDR3 has 12 residues. The V gene's germline CDR1 is SNHLY and CDR2 FYNNEI. V lost 4 bases and J lost 5, with 8 bases in between. This chain's CDR3 is CASSVGGETQYF. The CDR3 nucleotides read TGTGCCAGCAGTGTTGGCGGGGAGACCCAGTACTTC.

This clone came up once. J is TRBJ1-6 and V is TRBV5-3; D unresolved. TRBV5-3 is reported as an ORF; its role is uncertain. The V end lost 6 bases, the J end lost 7 bases, and 14 bases lay between the germline ends. There are 14 residues in the CDR3. The CDR3 protein is CARTKTPGNSPLHF. In DNA, the CDR3 is TGTGCCAGAACCAAGACTCCTGGCAATTCACCCCTCCACTTT.

Written as DNA, the CDR3 is TGTGCCAGCAGTTTATCGGGAGCCTCACACGGGGGCTACACCTTC. It is translated as CASSLSGASHGGYTF. V is TRBV27 and J is TRBJ1-2; D remains ambiguous. V was trimmed by 0 bases and J by 8 bases, leaving 16 bases between them. The CDR3 runs to 15 residues. Germline V gene sequence: CDR1 MNHEY, CDR2 SMNVEV (reference sequence).

The rearrangement links TRBV19 to TRBJ2-2; no definite D call. Germline V CDR1 and CDR2: LNHDA, SQIVND (reference sequence). This CDR3 has 13 residues. V was cut by 2 bases and J by 3 bases, with 4 bases left in between. The CDR3 DNA follows: TGTGCCAGTAGTATACAATACACCGGGGAGCTGTTTTTT. As protein: CASSIQYTGELFF. Together with reference TRBV19 and TRBJ2-2, the CDR3 gives the full variable domain: DGGITQSPKYLFRKEGQNVTLSCEQNLNHDAMYWYRQDPGQGLRLIYYSQIVNDFQKGDIAEGYSVSREKKESFPLTVTSAQKNPTAFYLCASSIQYTGELFFGEGSRLTVL.

The chain uses TRBV7-8 and TRBJ1-5; 8 nucleotides agree with TRBD1. Trimming removed 1 base from V and 7 bases from J; junction bases left unmatched: 3. CDR1 and CDR2 from the germline V gene are SGHVS and FQNEAQ. The CDR3 runs 14 residues. The CDR3 loop reads CASSLVSGGQPQHF. As DNA, the CDR3 is TGTGCCAGCAGCTTAGTGTCAGGGGGCCAGCCCCAGCATTTT.

CDR3 bases: TGTGCCACCAGCAGAGAAGGAGTCACAGATACGCAGTATTTT. Protein: CATSREGVTDTQYF. The V and J genes are TRBV15 and TRBJ2-3; D gene ambiguous. V gave up 0 bases and J gave up 2 bases, with 6 bases separating them. This CDR3 region has 14 residues. Germline lookup yields CDR1 LNHNV and CDR2 YYDKDF (reference sequence).

V gene TRBV28 combines with J gene TRBJ2-3, with D tentatively TRBD2 (5 bases). Trimming stripped 8 bases from V and 6 bases from J, with 9 bases between. The germline V gene has CDR1 MDHEN and CDR2 SYDVKM. This CDR3 is built from 11 residues. The CDR3 DNA reads TGTGCCAGCTTGGCGGGTGATACGCAGTATTTT. Encoded protein: CASLAGDTQYF.

V is TRBV5-4 and J is TRBJ1-1; 8 bases match TRBD1. CDR3 length: 15 residues. Germline V gene sequence: CDR1 SGHNT, CDR2 YYREEE (reference sequence). Trimming took 0 bases from V and 4 from J; bases not matched to a gene: 5. The CDR3 loop is CASSLAGQGGTEAFF. The CDR3 DNA follows: TGTGCCAGCAGCTTGGCCGGACAGGGAGGCACTGAAGCTTTCTTT.

This clone came up a few times. This rearrangement joins TRBV6-1 to TRBJ2-1, with 10 positions matching TRBD1. Germline values: CDR1 MNHNS, CDR2 SASEGT. The CDR3 covers 14 residues. Trimming at V came to 5 bases and at J to 5 bases, leaving 3 bases not matched to a gene. In nucleotides, the CDR3 is TGTGCCAGCAGTCGGACAGGGGGGAACAATGAGCAGTTCTTC. It encodes CASSRTGGNNEQFF.

The chain carries TRBV30 and TRBJ2-2, with D possibly TRBD1 on 6 matching bases. The CDR3 is 14 amino acids. Germline V lookup: CDR1 GTSNPN, CDR2 SVGIG (reference sequence). The V end lost 7 bases, the J end lost 3 bases, and 15 bases lay between the germline ends. The CDR3: CALHREWDTGELFF. In nucleotides, the CDR3 is TGTGCCTTACACAGGGAGTGGGACACCGGGGAGCTGTTTTTT.

The chain recombines TRBV5-1 with TRBJ2-5; D gene unclear. The CDR3 extends over 16 amino acids. In germline, CDR1 is SGHRS, CDR2 YFSETQ. Trimming pared 4 bases from V and 2 bases from J, leaving 18 bases between. This CDR3 reads CASSPVPGRGQETQYF. The DNA of the CDR3 is TGCGCCAGCAGCCCGGTGCCGGGTCGCGGACAAGAGACCCAGTACTTC.

The V and J genes are TRBV15 and TRBJ2-2, with TRBD2 as a possible D gene (6 bases). The CDR3 sequence is 14 residues long. Trimming stripped 3 bases from V and 2 bases from J, with 7 bases between. Germline V gives CDR1 LNHNV, CDR2 YYDKDF (reference sequence). The CDR3 nucleotides are TGTGCCACCAGCAGCGGGGGAAACACCGGGGAGCTGTTTTTT. Encoded protein: CATSSGGNTGELFF.

The chain links TRBV5-8 to TRBJ1-5, with 7 nucleotides matching TRBD1. The germline V gene has CDR1 SGHTS and CDR2 YDEGEE. The ends lost 2 bases at V and 3 bases at J; junction bases unmatched: 5. There are 15 residues in the CDR3. CDR3 bases: TGTGCCAGCAGCTTTGGACAGGTGGACAATCAGCCCCAGCATTTT. This codes for CASSFGQVDNQPQHF.

The chain links TRBV4-2 to TRBJ2-1; 12 nucleotides line up with TRBD2. V was pared by 1 base and J by 7 bases, with 5 bases of the junction left unmatched. Germline CDR1 reads LGHNA; CDR2 reads YNFKEQ. This CDR3 comprises 16 residues. This chain's CDR3 is CASSQGLAGGENEQFF. The CDR3 DNA reads as TGTGCCAGCAGCCAAGGGCTAGCGGGGGGGGAAAATGAGCAGTTCTTC.

This sequence joins TRBV5-5 and TRBJ2-5; perhaps TRBD1 as D (6 bases). The CDR3 consists of 15 residues. Per the germline V gene, CDR1 is SGHKS and CDR2 is YYEKEE (reference sequence). V dropped 4 bases and J dropped 4 bases, with 17 bases sitting between them. DNA of the CDR3: TGTGCCAGCAGCCGGCGGCAGGGGTATGGAGAGACCCAGTACTTC. This encodes CASSRRQGYGETQYF.

The chain employs TRBV9 and TRBJ1-4, with 8 bases aligning to TRBD1. This CDR3 is 13 amino acids long. Germline V CDR1 and CDR2: SGDLS, YYNGEE. V lost 4 bases to trimming and J lost 10 bases; unmatched junction nucleotides: 6. CDR3 sequence reads: CASSPQQGGKLFF. In DNA, the CDR3 is TGTGCCAGCAGCCCCCAACAGGGGGGAAAACTGTTTTTT.

The chain carries TRBV28 and TRBJ2-5; weak D call: TRBD2 (7 bases). V lost 11 bases to trimming and J lost 1 base, with 29 bases between them. CDR3 length: 18 residues. Looked up from germline, CDR1 is MDHEN and CDR2 is SYDVKM. The DNA for the CDR3 is TGTGCCCTTCAGCCGACAGGAGCGGGATTAATGGGCCAAGAGACCCAGTACTTC. As protein: CALQPTGAGLMGQETQYF.

This sequence joins TRBV28 and TRBJ1-5; 7 bases fit TRBD1. Germline V CDR1 and CDR2: MDHEN, SYDVKM. Trimming took 5 bases from V and 1 from J; bases not matched to a gene: 11. This CDR3 is 17 amino acids long. The CDR3 coding sequence is TGTGCCAGCAGTACCCTACAGGGGATAGAAAGCAATCAGCCCCAGCATTTT. This gives the protein CASSTLQGIESNQPQHF. The full variable domain, with the rest looked up from reference TRBV28 and TRBJ1-5, is DVKVTQSSRYLVKRTGEKVFLECVQDMDHENMFWYRQDPGLGLRLIYFSYDVKMKEKGDIPEGYSVSREKKERFSLILESASTNQTSMYLCASSTLQGIESNQPQHFGDGTRLSIL.

In this sample, this clone turned up once. The rearrangement links TRBV6-5 to TRBJ1-2; TRBD1 agrees at 7 bases. The CDR3 has 13 residues. Per germline, CDR1 MNHEY and CDR2 SVGAGI. V shed 6 bases and J 6 bases; nucleotides not matched to a gene: 7. Written as DNA, the CDR3 is TGTGCCAGCAGGAGTACAGGGGATAATGGCTACACCTTC. Translating it yields CASRSTGDNGYTF.

The J gene is TRBJ1-6, the V gene TRBV9, with D unresolved. Germline V gene data show CDR1 as SGDLS and CDR2 as YYNGEE. V lost 3 bases and J lost 15, with 13 bases in between. The CDR3 totals 12 residues. The CDR3 region has the DNA TGTGCCAGCAGCGCCACCGATTCAGTCCTCCACTTT. It is translated as CASSATDSVLHF.